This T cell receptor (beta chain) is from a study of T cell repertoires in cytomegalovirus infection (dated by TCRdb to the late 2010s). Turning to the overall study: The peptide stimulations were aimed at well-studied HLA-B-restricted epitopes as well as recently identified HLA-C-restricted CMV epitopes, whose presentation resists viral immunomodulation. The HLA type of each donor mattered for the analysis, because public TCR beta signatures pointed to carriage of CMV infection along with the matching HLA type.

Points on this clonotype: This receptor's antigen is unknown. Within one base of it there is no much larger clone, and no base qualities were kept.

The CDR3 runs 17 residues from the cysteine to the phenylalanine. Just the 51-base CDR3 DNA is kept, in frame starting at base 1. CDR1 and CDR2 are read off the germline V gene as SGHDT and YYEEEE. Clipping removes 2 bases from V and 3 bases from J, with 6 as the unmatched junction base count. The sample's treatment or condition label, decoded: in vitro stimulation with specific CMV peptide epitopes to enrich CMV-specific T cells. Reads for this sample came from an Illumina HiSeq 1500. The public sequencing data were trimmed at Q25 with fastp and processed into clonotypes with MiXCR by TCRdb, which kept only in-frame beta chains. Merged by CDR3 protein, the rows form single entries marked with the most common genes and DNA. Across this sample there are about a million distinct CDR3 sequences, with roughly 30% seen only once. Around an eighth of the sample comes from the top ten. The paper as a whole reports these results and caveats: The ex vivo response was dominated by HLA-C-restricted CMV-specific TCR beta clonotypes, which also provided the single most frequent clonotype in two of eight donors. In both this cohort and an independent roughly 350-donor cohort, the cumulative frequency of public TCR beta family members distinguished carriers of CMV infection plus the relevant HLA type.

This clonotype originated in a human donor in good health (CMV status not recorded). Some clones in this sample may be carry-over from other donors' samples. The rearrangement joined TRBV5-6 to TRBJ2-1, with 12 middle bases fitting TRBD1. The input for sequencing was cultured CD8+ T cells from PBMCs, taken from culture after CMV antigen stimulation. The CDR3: CASSFTGTGGIYNEQFF. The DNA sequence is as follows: TGTGCCAGCAGCTTTACCGGGACAGGGGGCATCTACAATGAGCAGTTCTTC.